These 22 T cell receptor beta chains originate from one sample sequenced in a study of blood T cells in healthy people across ages. The authors ran a second PCR of 7 to 11 cycles using a sample-barcoded 5' primer and a J-beta primer mix. TCRdb itself ran the 5' RACE reads through MiXCR, one entry per CDR3 protein. The sample has fewer than 950,000 distinct CDR3 sequences; under 40% are singletons. The sequenced sample was blood. Source of these receptors: a man aged 18 to 29 in good health.

This clonotype turned up a few times. The chain has TRBV12-3 or TRBV12-4 and TRBJ2-1, with 8 bases identical to TRBD1. Trimming cost V 5 bases and J 13 bases; bases outside gene matches: 10. The CDR3 contains 13 residues. The CDR3 loop reads CASSPDRGNGQFF. The DNA for the CDR3 is TGTGCCAGCAGTCCCGACAGGGGTAATGGTCAGTTCTTC.

This sequence joins TRBV9 and TRBJ2-1, with 8 bases aligning to TRBD1. Trimming at V came to 6 bases and at J to 2 bases, leaving 4 bases not matched to a gene. Germline CDR1 and CDR2: SGDLS and YYNGEE. CDR3 size: 14 residues. Here the CDR3 DNA reads TGTGCCAGCACACAGGGGGTGGCCTACAATGAGCAGTTCTTC. Residues: CASTQGVAYNEQFF.

This clonotype is a singleton in its sample. V usage is TRBV4-3 and J usage is TRBJ1-2; 8 positions agree with TRBD1. Germline assignment: CDR1 LGHNA and CDR2 YSLEER. This CDR3 has 15 residues. CDR3 coding DNA: TGCGCTAGTCGAACCGGGACAGGTAGCTCCTACGGCCACACCTTC. The encoded protein is CASRTGTGSSYGHTF.

This clonotype was detected many times. The rearrangement uses TRBV12-3 or TRBV12-4 and TRBJ2-2; 11 nucleotides match TRBD2. V was pared by 4 bases and J by 4 bases, with 5 bases of the junction left unmatched. The CDR3 has 16 residues. The CDR3 DNA reads TGTGCCAGCAGTTGGGGGACTAGCGGAAGCACCGGGGAGCTGTTTTTT. It encodes CASSWGTSGSTGELFF.

The V call is TRBV2, the J call TRBJ1-2; a weak D match, TRBD1 (5 bases). Germline assignment: CDR1 SNHLY and CDR2 FYNNEI. V was shortened by 4 bases and J by 0 bases, with 9 bases between the two germline ends. The length of the CDR3 is 14 residues. CDR3 nucleotides: TGTGCCAGCAGTGTTGACAGCGCTAACTATGGCTACACCTTC. Amino acids: CASSVDSANYGYTF.

The gene calls are TRBV6-1 and TRBJ2-1; D ambiguous. V dropped 3 bases and J dropped 10 bases, with 13 bases sitting between them. Germline V lookup: CDR1 MNHNS, CDR2 SASEGT. The CDR3 is 13 residues long. The CDR3: CASSDLPPREQFF. The DNA of the CDR3 is TGTGCCAGCAGTGATCTCCCACCCAGGGAGCAGTTCTTC.

The chain carries TRBV20-1 and TRBJ2-1, with 7 bases lining up with TRBD2. V shed 5 bases and J 6 bases; nucleotides not matched to a gene: 7. The CDR3 runs to 13 residues. The germline gives CDR1 DFQATT, CDR2 SNEGSKA (reference sequence). This CDR3 is CSAPRGESNEQFF. DNA of the CDR3: TGCAGTGCTCCACGGGGGGAAAGCAATGAGCAGTTCTTC.

As concerns this clonotype: A much larger clone sits a single nucleotide away, making a read error possible. The chain has TRBV5-1 and TRBJ1-2; D gene ambiguous. Trimming removed 4 bases at V and 0 bases at J, with 10 bases between. This CDR3 is built from 14 residues. Germline CDR1 and CDR2: SGHRS and YFSETQ. This chain's CDR3 is CASSRVDPNYGYTF. As DNA, the CDR3 is TGCGCCAGCAGCCGGGTGGATCCTAACTATGGCTACACCTTC.

J is TRBJ2-1 and V is TRBV7-2; 12 bases map to TRBD2. In germline, CDR1 is SGHTA, CDR2 FQGNSA. This CDR3 is built from 17 residues. Germline trimming cut 6 bases from V and 2 bases from J; bases unmatched to any gene: 8. The CDR3: CASRDQLAGGPYNEQFF. The DNA of the CDR3 is TGTGCCAGCAGGGATCAACTAGCGGGGGGCCCCTACAATGAGCAGTTCTTC.

With regard to this clonotype: One end of the junction does not line up with germline, which may come from a read error. The V call is TRBV20-1, the J call TRBJ2-5; 8 bases line up with TRBD2. The germline V gene encodes CDR1 DFQATT and CDR2 SNEGSKA (reference sequence). This CDR3 comprises 15 residues. The CDR3 DNA is TGCAGTGCGAGAGATATACTAGCGGTTCAAGAGACCCAGTACTTC. It encodes CSARDILAVQETQYF.

The CDR3: CASSYEFSADTQYF. In nucleotides, the CDR3 is TGTGCCAGCAGTTACGAGTTCTCCGCCGATACGCAGTATTTT. This chain connects TRBV6-5 to TRBJ2-3, with no clear D. Germline lookup yields CDR1 MNHEY and CDR2 SVGAGI. V shed 2 bases and J shed 6 bases, with 12 bases lying between them. CDR3 length equals 14 residues.

J is TRBJ2-2 and V is TRBV12-3 or TRBV12-4; D possibly matches TRBD1 or TRBD2 (7 bases each). This CDR3 region has 15 residues. V lost 8 bases and J lost 5, with 18 bases in between. CDR3 DNA sequence: TGTGCCAGCTCCCGTCGACAGGGAGGGACCGGGGAGCTGTTTTTT. Its protein is CASSRRQGGTGELFF.

Only a few counts were recorded for this clonotype. The V and J genes are TRBV7-2 and TRBJ2-1; no reliable D call. The DNA end lines up better with TRBJ2-7; the J call may be wrong. Per germline, CDR1 SGHTA and CDR2 FQGNSA. CDR3 length: 13 amino acids. CDR3 nucleotide sequence: TGTGCCAGCAGCTTAGATCCTAACAATGAGCAGTACTTC. Protein: CASSLDPNNEQYF.

V usage is TRBV10-3 and J usage is TRBJ2-5; D is possibly TRBD2 (6 bases). The CDR3 sequence is 13 residues long. Germline V gene sequence: CDR1 ENHRY, CDR2 SYGVKD. V shed 4 bases and J shed 3 bases, with 9 bases lying between them. CDR3 amino acids: CAISGPSEETQYF. DNA for the CDR3: TGTGCCATCAGTGGGCCTAGCGAAGAGACCCAGTACTTC.

This clonotype came up a few times. The chain employs TRBV12-3 or TRBV12-4 and TRBJ1-4; TRBD1 matches 12 bases. Trimming took 6 bases from V and 8 from J; bases not matched to a gene: 13. The CDR3 is 17 residues long. This chain's CDR3 is CASSRPGQGARGEKLFF. CDR3 bases: TGTGCCAGCAGCCGACCGGGACAGGGGGCGCGAGGAGAAAAACTGTTTTTT.

The rearrangement links TRBV4-3 to TRBJ2-3, with 12 bases lining up with TRBD2. The trim removed 0 bases at V and 5 bases at J, leaving 12 bases unmatched. This CDR3 region has 19 residues. Germline V CDR1 and CDR2: LGHNA, YSLEER. The CDR3 loop reads CASSQDRAGLAGGEDTQYF. CDR3 DNA: TGCGCCAGCAGCCAAGATCGCGCCGGCCTAGCGGGGGGGGAAGATACGCAGTATTTT.

This clonotype was seen a few times. V usage is TRBV6-4 and J usage is TRBJ2-3; TRBD1 matches 8 bases. The V gene end was trimmed by 4 bases and the J gene end by 6 bases; junction bases not matched to a gene: 6. The CDR3 runs 14 residues. Looked up from germline, CDR1 is MRHNA and CDR2 is SNTAGT. The CDR3 DNA follows: TGTGCCAGCAGTGCTGGGACAGGATCGGATACGCAGTATTTT. Translated, it gives CASSAGTGSDTQYF.

This clonotype appeared a few times. This rearrangement joins TRBV12-3 or TRBV12-4 to TRBJ2-3, with 10 bases matching TRBD2. J was trimmed by 3 bases and V by 5 bases; bases with no gene match: 5. CDR3 length: 15 amino acids. The CDR3 DNA reads as TGTGCCAGCAGTGATAGCGGGGGGAAAACAGATACGCAGTATTTT. Protein product: CASSDSGGKTDTQYF.

The rearrangement links TRBV27 to TRBJ1-4; unclear D gene. V was shortened by 6 bases and J by 0 bases, with 14 bases between the two germline ends. Germline V lookup: CDR1 MNHEY, CDR2 SMNVEV (reference sequence). This CDR3 has 16 residues. The CDR3 region has the DNA TGTGCCAGCAGCCCCCGCCCCCGCGCAACTAATGAAAAACTGTTTTTT. It is translated as CASSPRPRATNEKLFF.

This clonotype has just a few counts. V usage is TRBV10-3 and J usage is TRBJ2-3, with TRBD2 identical over 9 bases. This CDR3 has 17 residues. Germline CDR1 ENHRY, CDR2 SYGVKD. V lost 4 bases, J lost 4 bases, and 12 bases stayed unmatched. Here the CDR3 DNA reads TGTGCCATCAGTGCTGGGGTGCGGGGGGGCATCGCAGATACGCAGTATTTT. Protein: CAISAGVRGGIADTQYF.

Ten or more counts support this clonotype. This chain links TRBV4-1 with TRBJ2-5; 11 bases match TRBD2. V gave up 1 base and J gave up 1 base; unmatched junction bases: 5. The germline gives CDR1 MGHRA, CDR2 YSYEKL. The CDR3 is made up of 17 amino acids. The CDR3 bases are TGCGCCAGCAGCCAAGCAACCGGGACTAGCGGCCAAGAGACCCAGTACTTC. This gives the protein CASSQATGTSGQETQYF.

J is TRBJ2-3 and V is TRBV5-1; D gene uncertain. Germline V gene lookup returns CDR1 SGHRS and CDR2 YFSETQ. The CDR3 is made up of 15 amino acids. V was cut by 0 bases and J by 3 bases, with 11 bases left in between. CDR3 DNA: TGCGCCAGCAGCTTGGCCGGGTTTAAAACAGATACGCAGTATTTT. Translated: CASSLAGFKTDTQYF.